This TCR beta chain originates from a study of radiation and T cells in renal cell carcinoma. As to this clone: Its cognate antigen is unknown.

The data were produced by immunoSEQ multiplex PCR, yet TCRdb's version contains in-frame clones alone and is incomplete. The sample records about 22,000 clones, about 80% being singletons. General study results and limits: Without pretreatment biopsies, baseline tumor clonotype presence was undetermined.

Regarding time point: baseline pretreatment blood. Treatment of the sample: 15 Gy SBRT to primary tumor, nephrectomy 4 weeks later. Germline CDR1 is SGHVS and CDR2 is FQNEAQ. The CDR3 loop spans 16 amino acids. With 3 bases clipped from V and 0 bases from J, the junction kept 6 bases outside the gene matches. The sequenced sample was blood, obtained from a patient whose treatment included radiotherapy and nephrectomy. The clonotype originates from a man aged 55 to 70 with renal cell carcinoma. The rearrangement links TRBV7-8 to TRBJ1-2; TRBD1 agrees at 8 bases. CDR3 bases: TGTGCCAGCAGCTTTCCAACGACAGGGGCTAACTATGGCTACACCTTC. Translated, it gives CASSFPTTGANYGYTF.